Shown below are 21 T cell receptor beta chains from a single sample sequenced in a study of T-cell memory formation after mild COVID-19. A single record per CDR3 protein comes from TCRdb applying MiXCR to the 5' RACE reads. The sample carries hundreds of thousands of distinct CDR3 sequences, about 20% recorded once. Sequenced: PBMCs or a T cell subset sorted from them (not recorded which). Receptor source: an adult woman who had mild COVID-19 (a few samples of this study predate the infection). Cell type and time point are not known.

This chain uses TRBV7-9 with TRBJ2-3; no reliable D call. CDR3 length: 15 residues. Deletions cut 5 bases from V and 3 bases from J, with 15 bases between. The germline V gene encodes CDR1 SEHNR and CDR2 FQNEAQ (reference sequence). This chain's CDR3 is CASSLIASGTDTQYF. DNA of the CDR3: TGTGCCAGCAGCCTAATTGCGAGTGGTACAGATACGCAGTATTTT.

Only a few counts were recorded for this clonotype. The rearrangement uses TRBV11-2 and TRBJ2-3; D perhaps matches TRBD1 (6 bases). With 10 bases removed from V and 0 bases from J, the gap between germline ends came to 8 bases. Germline values: CDR1 SGHAT, CDR2 FQNNGV. The CDR3 is 12 amino acids. As DNA, the CDR3 is TGTGCCACTCAGGGGAGCACAGATACGCAGTATTTT. Translated: CATQGSTDTQYF.

The chain links TRBV12-3 or TRBV12-4 to TRBJ1-5; 7 bases are a match to TRBD1. The CDR3 runs to 15 residues. V lost 5 bases to trimming and J lost 1 base; unmatched junction nucleotides: 5. CDR3 loop: CASSPRQGSNQPQHF. CDR3 sequence (DNA): TGTGCCAGCAGTCCTCGACAGGGCAGCAATCAGCCCCAGCATTTT.

V is TRBV12-3 or TRBV12-4 and J is TRBJ2-7, with D perhaps TRBD2 (5 bases). The V gene lost 2 bases and the J gene lost 3 bases, with 14 bases spanning the gap. CDR3 length: 15 amino acids. The CDR3 DNA reads as TGTGCCAGCAGTTTACGAGGACTGCAGTACTACGAGCAGTACTTC. Translated, it gives CASSLRGLQYYEQYF.

A few counts support this clonotype. The chain combines TRBV5-6 with TRBJ2-2; D is uncertain. The CDR3 runs 13 residues. The germline gives CDR1 SGHDT, CDR2 YYEEEE. The V gene lost 0 bases and the J gene lost 6 bases, with 6 bases spanning the gap. The DNA of the CDR3 is TGTGCCAGCAGCTTGGCCTTTGCCGGGGAGCTGTTTTTT. This encodes CASSLAFAGELFF.

This clonotype was recorded many times. The genes are TRBV3-1 and TRBJ2-3; D possibly matches TRBD1 or TRBD2 (5 bases each). Trimming took off 8 bases at V and 3 bases at J, with 15 bases between the two ends. Germline V gives CDR1 LGHDT, CDR2 YNNKEL (reference sequence). The CDR3 covers 14 residues. The CDR3 loop reads CASARTGTTDTQYF. CDR3 nucleotides: TGTGCCAGCGCCCGAACGGGGACGACAGATACGCAGTATTTT.

This clonotype was observed a few times. J is TRBJ1-1 and V is TRBV5-1; TRBD1 matches at 11 bases. V trimming: 5 bases; J trimming: 4 bases; junction bases outside the gene matches: 7. The CDR3 has 15 amino acids. The germline CDR1 and CDR2 sequences are SGHRS and YFSETQ. Here the CDR3 reads CASRSGTGGLTEAFF. CDR3 in DNA: TGCGCCAGCAGGAGCGGGACAGGGGGTCTCACTGAAGCTTTCTTT.

The V gene is TRBV12-3 or TRBV12-4, the J gene TRBJ1-3, with D unclear. Between the trimmed V and J ends, which lost 3 bases and 0 bases, there was a span of 18 bases. The CDR3 length is 18 residues. Here the CDR3 DNA reads TGTGCCAGCAGTTTCCCCGGCGCGAGCTCCCTCTCTGGAAACACCATATATTTT. Translating it yields CASSFPGASSLSGNTIYF.

There are a few counts of this clonotype. The J gene is TRBJ2-1, the V gene TRBV3-1; tentatively, D is TRBD1 or TRBD2 (6 bases each). Trimming removed 4 bases from V and 4 bases from J, with 14 bases in between. CDR3 size: 15 residues. Germline assignment: CDR1 LGHDT and CDR2 YNNKEL (reference sequence). CDR3 in DNA: TGTGCCAGCAGCCCCAGTGGGGGGCCTTACAATGAGCAGTTCTTC. Its protein is CASSPSGGPYNEQFF.

The rearrangement links TRBV24-1 to TRBJ2-5; 9 positions match TRBD1. Trimming removed 6 bases from V and 5 bases from J; junction bases left unmatched: 9. This CDR3 has 15 residues. CDR1 and CDR2 from the germline V gene are KGHDR and SFDVKD. The CDR3 DNA is TGTGCCACCAGTAGAACCGGGACAGGGTCGGAGACCCAGTACTTC. It specifies CATSRTGTGSETQYF.

This clonotype was counted a few times. CDR3 sequence: CASSTLAGSVHEQFF. CDR3 DNA sequence: TGTGCCAGCAGCACTCTAGCGGGGAGCGTCCATGAGCAGTTCTTC. This chain connects TRBV7-8 to TRBJ2-1; 9 nucleotides align to TRBD2. The trim removed 5 bases at V and 8 bases at J, leaving 10 bases unmatched. The CDR3 consists of 15 residues. Germline lookup yields CDR1 SGHVS and CDR2 FQNEAQ.

This clonotype was seen more than once but under ten times. The V call is TRBV19, the J call TRBJ2-4; D uncertain. V gave up 3 bases and J gave up 8 bases, with 11 bases separating them. The CDR3 is 13 amino acids. Germline V gene sequence: CDR1 LNHDA, CDR2 SQIVND (reference sequence). In DNA, the CDR3 is TGTGCCAGTAGTATTCCGGGTCGAGACATTCAGTACTTC. Protein: CASSIPGRDIQYF.

The CDR3, as DNA: TGCGCCAGCAGCCCCGGACAGGTGATAATCTCTGGGGCCAACGTCCTGACTTTC. This encodes CASSPGQVIISGANVLTF. This rearrangement joins TRBV4-1 to TRBJ2-6, with 7 nucleotides matching TRBD1. The CDR3 contains 18 residues. The germline gives CDR1 MGHRA, CDR2 YSYEKL. V lost 4 bases to trimming and J lost 0 bases; unmatched junction nucleotides: 9.

This clonotype was seen a handful of times. The chain carries TRBV12-3 or TRBV12-4 and TRBJ1-2; 7 bases are shared with TRBD1. The V and J ends lost 6 bases and 6 bases, in that order; junction bases with no gene match: 7. The CDR3 has 13 amino acids. The CDR3 here is CASSMGQLNGYTF. In DNA, the CDR3 is TGTGCCAGCAGCATGGGACAGCTCAATGGCTACACCTTC.

The rearrangement uses TRBV30 and TRBJ2-7; D not certain. The CDR3 sequence is 12 residues long. Germline CDR1 and CDR2: GTSNPN and SVGIG (reference sequence). Deletions cut 1 base from V and 5 bases from J, with 9 bases between. CDR3 residues: CAWSDAGHEQYF. The CDR3, as DNA: TGTGCCTGGAGTGACGCTGGCCACGAGCAGTACTTC.

This chain connects TRBV19 to TRBJ2-2; D may be TRBD1 (5 bases). The CDR3 contains 14 residues. V lost 5 bases to trimming and J lost 4 bases, with 11 bases between them. Germline V CDR1 and CDR2: LNHDA, SQIVND (reference sequence). Here the CDR3 reads CASSLDISTGELFF. CDR3 nucleotides: TGTGCCAGTAGTTTGGACATAAGCACCGGGGAGCTGTTTTTT.

The rearrangement uses TRBV12-3 or TRBV12-4 and TRBJ1-2; a possible D gene is TRBD1 (6 bases). This CDR3 is built from 13 residues. Trimming shortened V by 5 bases and J by 5 bases, and 12 bases separated the two germline ends. CDR3 residues: CASSPRQVYGYTF. The CDR3 bases are TGTGCCAGCAGTCCAAGACAGGTTTATGGCTACACCTTC.

The count of this clonotype is one. This chain connects TRBV30 to TRBJ2-2, with no clear D. V shed 3 bases and J shed 3 bases, with 14 bases lying between them. Germline V gives CDR1 GTSNPN, CDR2 SVGIG (reference sequence). CDR3 length: 15 residues. The CDR3 DNA follows: TGTGCCTGGAGGACCTACGGAAGGGACACCGGGGAGCTGTTTTTT. Translation gives CAWRTYGRDTGELFF. The full variable domain, its missing parts supplied by reference TRBV30 and TRBJ2-2, is SQTIHQWPATLVQPVGSPLSLECTVEGTSNPNLYWYRQAAGRGLQLLFYSVGIGQISSEVPQNLSASRPQDRQFILSSKKLLLSDSGFYLCAWRTYGRDTGELFFGEGSRLTVL.

The rearrangement links TRBV9 to TRBJ2-7, with 9 bases that match TRBD2. This CDR3 comprises 16 residues. Per the germline V gene, CDR1 is SGDLS and CDR2 is YYNGEE. Trimming at V came to 2 bases and at J to 3 bases, leaving 9 bases not matched to a gene. CDR3 nucleotide sequence: TGTGCCAGCAGCGTGTCAGCTAGCGGGGCCGACTACGAGCAGTACTTC. Its protein is CASSVSASGADYEQYF.

The table lists this clonotype with a few counts. The chain employs TRBV4-3 and TRBJ2-3; maybe TRBD1 (7 bases). The CDR3 totals 17 residues. The germline V gene encodes CDR1 LGHNA and CDR2 YSLEER. Trimming took off 1 base at V and 4 bases at J, with 18 bases between the two ends. In DNA form, the CDR3 reads TGCGCCAGCAGCCAAGGAGGAGGAGGGGGCAAGTCAGATACGCAGTATTTT. Protein product: CASSQGGGGGKSDTQYF.

The V and J genes are TRBV3-1 and TRBJ1-2; 7 bases are a match to TRBD1. Germline V gives CDR1 LGHDT, CDR2 YNNKEL (reference sequence). This CDR3 is 13 amino acids long. The V gene end was trimmed by 6 bases and the J gene end by 6 bases; junction bases not matched to a gene: 7. CDR3 in DNA: TGTGCCAGCAGAGAGCAGGGGGTAAATGGCTACACCTTC. This codes for CASREQGVNGYTF.